These T cell receptor beta chains were read from a single sample in a study of blood T cell repertoires in COVID-19. Some clones are missing from TCRdb's copy, which holds only in-frame ones; the method was immunoSEQ multiplex PCR. This table holds 110,000 to 150,000 clones, about 84% found once. What was sequenced was peripheral blood. The source of these receptors is an elderly woman in a cohort sampled during active or convalescent COVID-19. The CDR3 runs from the conserved cysteine through the conserved F or W. A D gene is named only where the DNA matches it firmly. Rows give clone size only sometimes, using once, few, many, or a class for an expanded clone.

TRBD1 TRBJ1-5 TRBV18 NA CASSITGVNQPQHF TGTGCCAGCTCTATAACAGGGGTCAATCAGCCCCAGCATTTT
NA TRBJ2-7 TRBV4-2 once CASSQDWATGQYSYEQYF TGTGCCAGCAGCCAAGATTGGGCTACGGGACAATATTCCTACGAGCAGTACTTC
NA TRBJ2-2 TRBV3-1/TRBV3-2 NA CASSLANTGELFF TGTGCCAGCAGCCTCGCGAACACCGGGGAGCTGTTTTTT
NA TRBJ1-2 TRBV27 NA CASSPEVFGYGYTF TGTGCCAGCAGTCCTGAGGTTTTTGGCTATGGCTACACCTTC
NA TRBJ2-5 TRBV9 NA CASSVGVGQETQYF TGTGCCAGCAGCGTGGGCGTTGGGCAAGAGACCCAGTACTTC
NA TRBJ2-3 TRBV18 once CASSHLRVPDTQYF TGTGCCAGCTCCCATCTCAGGGTCCCAGATACGCAGTATTTT
NA TRBJ2-1 TRBV7-2 NA CASRGGNRDAGFF TGTGCCAGCAGGGGGGGAAACCGGGACGCCGGGTTCTTC
NA TRBJ1-2 TRBV3-1/TRBV3-2 NA CASSPRGEGYGYTF TGTGCCAGCAGCCCCCGCGGGGAAGGCTATGGCTACACCTTC
TRBD2 TRBJ2-1 TRBV18 NA CASSLPGTSSYNEQFF TGTGCCAGCTCACTTCCCGGGACTAGCTCCTACAATGAGCAGTTCTTC
TRBD2 TRBJ2-7 TRBV19 NA CASSATSGGFYEQYF TGTGCCAGTAGTGCGACTAGCGGGGGTTTCTACGAGCAGTACTTC
TRBD1 TRBJ1-2 TRBV19 NA CASRARGIFDGYTF TGTGCCAGTAGAGCCAGGGGGATATTTGATGGCTACACCTTC
TRBD1 TRBJ1-4 TRBV5-5 NA CASRPRTGNEKLFF TGTGCCAGCAGACCTAGGACAGGAAATGAAAAACTGTTTTTT
NA TRBJ1-6 TRBV11-2 NA CASSRPQVFGYNSPLHF TGTGCCAGCAGCCGACCGCAGGTCTTCGGTTATAATTCACCCCTCCACTTT
NA TRBJ2-2 TRBV28 few CASSFRNTGELFF TGTGCCAGCAGTTTCCGGAACACCGGGGAGCTGTTTTTT
TRBD1 TRBJ2-3 TRBV19 NA CASSIWDREEDTQYF TGTGCCAGTAGTATTTGGGACAGGGAAGAAGATACGCAGTATTTT
TRBD2 TRBJ2-1 TRBV25-1 NA CASSEARTGGPDEQFF TGTGCCAGCAGTGAAGCGCGGACGGGGGGGCCTGATGAGCAGTTCTTC
NA TRBJ1-4 TRBV19 NA CASSIQQFGEKLFF TGTGCCAGTAGTATCCAACAGTTCGGTGAAAAACTGTTTTTT
TRBD1 TRBJ1-5 TRBV3-1/TRBV3-2 NA CASSQWGQGNQPQHF TGTGCCAGCAGCCAATGGGGACAGGGCAATCAGCCCCAGCATTTT
NA TRBJ2-2 TRBV5-1 NA CASSSQQTTGELFF TGCGCCAGCAGCTCCCAACAAACCACCGGGGAGCTGTTTTTT
TRBD1 TRBJ1-1 TRBV6-6 once CASSPLPGQGREAFF TGTGCCAGCAGCCCCCTCCCGGGACAGGGTAGAGAAGCTTTCTTT
TRBD2 TRBJ2-3 TRBV3-1/TRBV3-2 NA CASSLLAGTQYF TGTGCCAGCAGCCTTTTAGCGGGGACGCAGTATTTT
TRBD1 TRBJ2-3 TRBV5-5 few CASSSGQIISTDTQYF TGTGCCAGCAGCTCGGGACAGATTATTAGCACAGATACGCAGTATTTT
TRBD2 TRBJ2-3 TRBV15 NA CATSRDKVAGGLFVTQYF TGTGCCACCAGCAGAGATAAAGTGGCGGGGGGGCTCTTTGTTACGCAGTATTTT
NA TRBJ1-1 TRBV5-3 NA CARSSWPGDTEAFF TGTGCCAGAAGCTCCTGGCCGGGGGACACTGAAGCTTTCTTT
TRBD1 TRBJ1-5 TRBV28 NA CASSTSLRGQSDQPQHF TGTGCCAGCAGTACGTCACTCAGGGGGCAATCCGATCAGCCCCAGCATTTT
NA TRBJ2-7 TRBV6-2/TRBV6-3 NA CASSYSGGTYEQYF TGTGCCAGCAGTTACTCGGGCGGGACCTACGAGCAGTACTTC
TRBD1 TRBJ1-6 TRBV7-9 NA CASSFMGQGNSPLHF TGTGCCAGCAGCTTTATGGGACAGGGTAATTCACCCCTCCACTTT
NA TRBJ1-1 TRBV29-1 NA CSGMDTSEAFF TGCAGCGGGATGGACACGAGTGAAGCTTTCTTT
TRBD1 TRBJ1-1 TRBV19 once CASTPSGTGGGNTEAFF TGTGCCAGTACCCCCTCCGGGACAGGGGGCGGGAACACTGAAGCTTTCTTT
TRBD1 TRBJ2-6 TRBV2 NA CARKGQSQANVLTF TGTGCCAGGAAGGGACAGTCTCAGGCCAACGTCCTGACTTTC
TRBD1 TRBJ1-2 TRBV7-2 few CASSMDRGRSGYTF TGTGCCAGCAGCATGGACAGGGGGCGCTCTGGCTACACCTTC
TRBD1 TRBJ1-2 TRBV5-1 many CASSPRQGEVYGYTF TGCGCCAGCAGCCCTAGACAGGGGGAAGTCTATGGCTACACCTTC
TRBD2 TRBJ2-1 TRBV18 few CASSMGLADNEQFF TGTGCCAGCTCAATGGGACTAGCGGACAATGAGCAGTTCTTC
NA TRBJ2-1 TRBV30 NA CAWNVIRDEQFF TGTGCCTGGAATGTCATCCGGGATGAGCAGTTCTTC
TRBD1 TRBJ1-1 TRBV5-6 NA CASSPRTGAARAFF TGTGCCAGCAGCCCGCGGACAGGGGCCGCCAGGGCTTTCTTT
TRBD1 TRBJ2-2 TRBV6-1 NA CASSQAAGQGAPGELFF TGTGCCAGCAGTCAAGCGGCGGGACAGGGGGCGCCGGGGGAGCTGTTTTTT
NA TRBJ1-2 TRBV30 NA CAWSVGPGINYGYTF TGTGCCTGGAGTGTTGGTCCGGGTATTAACTATGGCTACACCTTC
TRBD1 TRBJ2-7 TRBV5-1 few CASSFRPGQGLYEQYF TGCGCCAGCAGCTTCCGACCGGGACAGGGCCTCTACGAGCAGTACTTC
NA TRBJ1-2 TRBV6-5 NA CASTGTINYGYTF TGTGCCAGCACAGGGACAATTAACTATGGCTACACCTTC
TRBD1 TRBJ1-1 TRBV6-1 NA CASSARTGRWDTEAFF TGTGCCAGCAGTGCCCGGACAGGGCGATGGGACACTGAAGCTTTCTTT
TRBD1 TRBJ2-5 TRBV6-6 NA CASSLPTGTVLLTQYF TGTGCCAGCAGTCTGCCAACCGGGACAGTCCTCCTGACCCAGTACTTC